At least ten counts were recorded for the clone carrying this T cell receptor beta chain. What it binds is unknown. Scientists amplified the TCR beta CDR3 regions from RNA transcripts. HTBI primers served in a first-round RT-PCR, which a second-round multiplex PCR followed. TCRdb independently ran MiXCR on the multiplex PCR reads; one entry per CDR3 protein. The sample lists about 1.2 million distinct CDR3 sequences, about 38% occurring once. The data were taken from a study of Graves' ophthalmopathy and Graves' hyperthyroidism. Study in general: In this cohort's terms, stable hyperthyroidism meant no ophthalmopathy by 18 months of follow-up. Regarding the study as a whole: Blood repertoires reportedly contained most expanded thyroid clonotypes above 0.001 frequency.

Germline V gene lookup returns CDR1 DFQATT and CDR2 SNEGSKA (reference sequence). The V and J ends lost 5 bases and 5 bases respectively, with 15 bases between them. The CDR3 contains 13 residues. The receptor was derived from an adult man with Graves' hyperthyroidism. Sequencing used peripheral blood or thyroid tissue (not recorded which). This sequence joins TRBV20-1 and TRBJ2-5; D assignment may be TRBD1 or TRBD2 (7 bases each). CDR3 sequence: CSALGRGGETQYF. CDR3 coding DNA: TGCAGTGCTCTAGGCAGGGGGGGTGAGACCCAGTACTTC.